This TCR beta chain originates from a study of blood T cell repertoires in COVID-19 (dated by TCRdb to about 2020). Concerning the study at large: The collaborator samples originated in the United States, Italy and Spain and spanned the acute and convalescent phases of COVID-19. Where available, HLA class I and class II types were obtained from metadata supplied by the sample provider rather than from assay-based typing. The repertoires were made available in a free public database intended to serve as a resource for research on the immune response to SARS-CoV-2. The prospective study material was composed of cDNA or gDNA derived from T cells, B-cell-depleted T cells, or PBMCs. The dataset comprised deeply sampled blood TCRbeta repertoires from subjects exposed to, actively infected with, or recovered from COVID-19. Samples came from the ongoing ImmuneRACE study (first 160 participants) plus 1,254 subjects from 6 global collaborators. The sample metadata nearly always contained a de-identified subject ID, COVID-19 status, age in years and sex. Findings and caveats that apply to the study as a whole: The quantity of clinical and demographic metadata differed by source and by participant and was supplied without curation.

Each collaborating institution followed its own protocols to collect whole blood in K2EDTA tubes. For TCRbeta analysis, collaborators shipped samples as frozen whole blood, isolated PBMCs, or DNA extracted from either of those sample types. A note on this clone: Its specific antigen is unknown. No much larger clone is present one base from it, and per-base qualities are unavailable.

V loses 5 bases, J loses 5 bases, and the germline ends lie 10 bases apart. The CDR3, from cysteine to phenylalanine, totals 12 residues. Kept here is only the CDR3 DNA, which spans 36 bases and is read in frame from base 1. The germline V gene gives CDR1 as ENHRY and CDR2 as SYGVKD. TCRbeta CDR3 regions were amplified from genomic DNA by means of the immunoSEQ Assay, a bias-controlled multiplex PCR. Under the source paper's analysis protocol: Nucleated cell counts per sample were estimated from amplification of reference gene primers within the assay. Sequence reads were collapsed and filtered to measure the absolute abundance of every unique TCRbeta CDR3 rearrangement. For each sample, productive Simpson clonality was calculated as the square root of Simpson's diversity index over productive rearrangements. TCRdb retrieved this table from immuneACCESS and kept in-frame rearrangements only. Not all clones are present; in checked studies, unresolved V genes account for under half, and no reason is known for the remainder. From that table come the V and J calls and clone size; the DNA was used to work out D and trimming. The sample table contains some 140,000 clones; only one count was recorded for about 90% of them. The ten biggest clones cover less than 0.6% of the sample.

The TCR originated in a man over 45 with acute or convalescent COVID-19. The sequencing sample was made of peripheral blood. The chain joins TRBV10-3 to TRBJ2-7; the D gene is perhaps TRBD1, on 6 matching bases. The nucleotide sequence reads TGTGCCATCAGTTTAGGACAGAACGAGCAGTACTTC. Translated, it gives CAISLGQNEQYF.